Described below is a single T cell receptor (beta chain) sequence and its context. The antigen remains unidentified. Germline CDR1 is KGHSH and CDR2 is LQKENI. This CDR3 comprises 15 residues. V lost 5 bases and J lost 2; bases outside the gene matches: 6. This entry comes from a study of T cell repertoires in cytomegalovirus infection. Study-level findings and limits: Public TCR beta family frequency separated CMV-and-HLA carriers, including in an independent cohort.

In TCRdb, the reads were re-called with MiXCR into one record per CDR3 protein. The profile shows hundreds of thousands of distinct CDR3 sequences, around 32% of them singletons. The clonotype was recovered from a human donor in good health (CMV status not recorded). Some clones in this sample may be carry-over from other donors' samples. The sample was cultured PBMCs, taken from culture after CMV antigen stimulation. The chain has TRBV18 and TRBJ1-2; 9 bases fit TRBD1. The DNA for the CDR3 is TGTGCCAGCTCATTGGACAGGGGCGCCAACTATGGCTACACCTTC. Protein product: CASSLDRGANYGYTF. Full variable domain (missing parts from reference TRBV18 and TRBJ1-2): NAGVMQNPRHLVRRRGQEARLRCSPMKGHSHVYWYRQLPEEGLKFMVYLQKENIIDESGMPKERFSAEFPKEGPSILRIQQVVRGDSAAYFCASSLDRGANYGYTFGSGTRLTVV.